Here is one T cell receptor (beta chain) with its context. The DNA ends 3 residues before the CDR3 does, and the rest of the CDR3 is filled in from the germline J gene. Germline CDR1 reads LNHDA; CDR2 reads SQIVND (reference sequence). V shed 3 bases and J 3 bases; nucleotides not matched to a gene: 2. This CDR3 region has 14 residues. These data are taken from a study of T cells in women clearing cervical HPV infection. Study-level background: Case blood was drawn when the lesion was first found; control blood after infection became undetectable.

TCRdb keeps only in-frame clones here, not all; method: immunoSEQ multiplex PCR. In all, the sample yields 40,000 or so clones. The sequence derives from a woman aged 18 to 75 with a cervical HPV16 infection that either progressed to CIN3+ or cleared (not recorded which). The chain carries TRBV19 and TRBJ2-1, with TRBD1 matching 7 bases. Sequencing was done on a sample of blood buffy coat. The CDR3 sequence is CASSIGDSYNEQFF. The DNA read from the CDR3 is TGTGCCAGTAGTATTGGGGACAGCTACAATGAG.